The 3 T cell receptor beta chains below were found in one sample sequenced in a study of blood T cell repertoires in COVID-19. Measured with immunoSEQ multiplex PCR; TCRdb has only the in-frame clones, and not every one. Of fewer than 150,000 clones detected, around four fifths appear once; the ten largest clones hold more than 15%. The material sequenced was peripheral blood. The receptor source for this set is an elderly man with acute or convalescent COVID-19.

The rearrangement links TRBV6-2 or TRBV6-3 to TRBJ2-3; TRBD2 matches 8 bases. The CDR3 contains 17 residues. V gave up 6 bases and J gave up 3 bases; unmatched junction bases: 14. Per germline, CDR1 MNHEY and CDR2 SVGEGT. CDR3 DNA sequence: TGTGCCAGCAGCTCTTACAGCCGAATAGCGGGGACAGATACGCAGTATTTT. Translating gives CASSSYSRIAGTDTQYF.

CDR3 sequence: CASSFEGGTAETQYF. In DNA, the CDR3 is TGCGCCAGCAGCTTTGAGGGGGGGACGGCAGAGACCCAGTACTTC. The chain carries TRBV5-1 and TRBJ2-5; a weak D match, TRBD2 (7 bases). V gave up 2 bases and J gave up 4 bases, with 15 bases separating them. The germline gives CDR1 SGHRS, CDR2 YFSETQ. The CDR3 extends over 15 amino acids.

About this clone itself: Within the sample, other DNA sequences also encode this same CDR3. This CDR3 reads CASSLARGGETQYF. In DNA, the CDR3 is TGTGCCAGCAGCTTAGCGCGCGGGGGTGAGACCCAGTACTTC. The chain employs TRBV7-2 and TRBJ2-5; 7 nucleotides line up with TRBD2. Germline V gene lookup returns CDR1 SGHTA and CDR2 FQGNSA. CDR3 length: 14 amino acids. V shed 0 bases, J shed 5 bases, and the junction held 3 bases outside the gene matches.